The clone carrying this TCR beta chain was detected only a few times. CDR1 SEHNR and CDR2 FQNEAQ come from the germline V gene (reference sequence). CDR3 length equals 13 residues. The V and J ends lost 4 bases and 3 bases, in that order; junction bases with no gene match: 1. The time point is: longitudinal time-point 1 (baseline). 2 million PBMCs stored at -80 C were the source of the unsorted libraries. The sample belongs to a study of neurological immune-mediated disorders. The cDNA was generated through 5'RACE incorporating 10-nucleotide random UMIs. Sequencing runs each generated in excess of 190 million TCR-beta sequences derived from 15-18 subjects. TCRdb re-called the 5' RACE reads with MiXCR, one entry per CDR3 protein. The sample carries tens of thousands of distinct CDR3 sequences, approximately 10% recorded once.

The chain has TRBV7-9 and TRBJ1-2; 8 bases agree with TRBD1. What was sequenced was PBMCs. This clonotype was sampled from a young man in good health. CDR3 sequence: CASSSQGDYGYTF. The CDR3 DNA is TGTGCCAGCAGCTCACAGGGGGACTATGGCTACACCTTC.